The 13 T cell receptor beta chains below were found in one sample sequenced in a study of blood T cell repertoires in COVID-19. Sequencing was performed with immunoSEQ multiplex PCR; in TCRdb, only in-frame clones are kept and a portion is missing. The sample has around 290,000 clones, 65% to 90% seen once. Sequencing was carried out using peripheral blood. The receptors stem from an older woman with COVID-19, enrolled during active disease.

The chain couples TRBV6-4 to TRBJ1-2, with D perhaps matching TRBD1 (6 bases). The length of the CDR3 is 15 residues. Germline-derived CDR1 and CDR2 are MRHNA and SNTAGT. V shed 2 bases and J shed 5 bases, with 15 bases lying between them. The CDR3 DNA sequence: TGTGCCAGCAGTGACGATCCCCAGGGGCAGTATGGCTACACCTTC. It yields the protein CASSDDPQGQYGYTF.

The chain combines TRBV6-5 with TRBJ1-1, with TRBD1 matching 8 bases. Germline V gives CDR1 MNHEY, CDR2 SVGAGI. With 5 bases clipped from V and 0 bases from J, the junction kept 5 bases outside the gene matches. The CDR3 is 15 amino acids. The CDR3, as DNA: TGTGCCAGCAGTACCCCGACAGGGGTGAACACTGAAGCTTTCTTT. This translates into CASSTPTGVNTEAFF.

A remark on this clone: Other DNA variants within this sample encode the same CDR3. V gene TRBV12-3 or TRBV12-4 combines with J gene TRBJ2-7; D gene unclear. Trimming removed 2 bases at V and 0 bases at J, with 5 bases between. The CDR3 has 13 residues. Here the CDR3 DNA reads TGTGCCAGCAGTTTATTGAGCTCCTACGAGCAGTACTTC. This translates into CASSLLSSYEQYF.

This clone has a single count. The chain employs TRBV5-1 and TRBJ1-1; tentatively, D is TRBD1 (6 bases). The CDR3 consists of 15 residues. The germline gives CDR1 SGHRS, CDR2 YFSETQ. Trimming removed 0 bases from V and 5 bases from J, with 14 bases in between. CDR3 DNA: TGCGCCAGCAGCTTGGGGTTGGGGAGGGGGACTGAAGCTTTCTTT. Protein: CASSLGLGRGTEAFF.

CDR3: CASSEATGGREQYF. In DNA, the CDR3 is TGTGCCAGCAGTGAAGCAACGGGGGGGCGCGAGCAGTACTTC. The V gene is TRBV6-1, the J gene TRBJ2-7; 8 bases are shared with TRBD2. Germline CDR1 and CDR2: MNHNS and SASEGT. The V and J ends lost 0 bases and 6 bases, in that order; junction bases with no gene match: 4. This CDR3 comprises 14 residues.

The chain employs TRBV3-1 (or the pseudogene TRBV3-2) and TRBJ2-1; 11 bases are a match to TRBD1. Germline V gene data show CDR1 as LGHDT and CDR2 as YNNKEL (reference sequence). After removal of 4 bases from V and 8 bases from J, the junction contained 4 bases not matched to a gene. The CDR3 runs 14 residues. CDR3 bases: TGTGCCAGCAGCCCGAGGACAGGGGGCGATGAGCAGTTCTTC. Translation gives CASSPRTGGDEQFF.

This clone was recorded a few times. The chain recombines TRBV3-1 (or the pseudogene TRBV3-2) with TRBJ2-7; D perhaps matches TRBD1 (5 bases). The germline CDR1 and CDR2 sequences are LGHDT and YNNKEL (reference sequence). CDR3 length equals 16 residues. V lost 2 bases, J lost 6 bases, and 20 bases lay in between. The CDR3 coding sequence is TGTGCCAGCAGCCAAAGCCCCGTAACAGGCCTAGGCGAGCAGTACTTC. Amino acid sequence: CASSQSPVTGLGEQYF.

The rearrangement joins TRBV19 to TRBJ2-7; maybe TRBD1 (5 bases). Between the trimmed V and J ends, which lost 3 bases and 0 bases, there was a span of 15 bases. This CDR3 contains 16 residues. Germline V CDR1 and CDR2: LNHDA, SQIVND (reference sequence). The CDR3 here is CASSMWGGHFSYEQYF. The CDR3, as DNA: TGTGCCAGTAGTATGTGGGGTGGACATTTCTCCTACGAGCAGTACTTC.

The gene calls are TRBV10-3 and TRBJ2-1; 10 positions agree with TRBD2. V was clipped by 3 bases and J by 6 bases; unmatched bases: 5. The CDR3 spans 15 residues. Germline V CDR1 and CDR2: ENHRY, SYGVKD. The CDR3 loop reads CAISEGERGGNEQFF. The CDR3 nucleotides are TGTGCCATCAGTGAAGGCGAGCGGGGGGGCAATGAGCAGTTCTTC.

V is TRBV7-9 and J is TRBJ2-7; 7 positions match TRBD1. The CDR3 extends over 13 amino acids. Trimming at V came to 6 bases and at J to 2 bases, leaving 4 bases not matched to a gene. Germline V gives CDR1 SEHNR, CDR2 FQNEAQ (reference sequence). The CDR3, as DNA: TGTGCCAGCAGTTATGGACAGGCCTACGAGCAGTACTTC. Its protein is CASSYGQAYEQYF.

The chain links TRBV4-3 to TRBJ1-4; D is perhaps TRBD1 (5 bases). V was clipped by 3 bases and J by 6 bases, with 14 bases between them. In germline, CDR1 is LGHNA, CDR2 YSLEER. This CDR3 has 15 residues. CDR3 bases: TGCGCCAGCAGCCATACCCCCAGGGCTGATGAAAAACTGTTTTTT. Its translation: CASSHTPRADEKLFF.

V and J are TRBV7-2 and TRBJ2-7; 10 bases are a match to TRBD1. The CDR3 totals 16 residues. The V gene end was trimmed by 5 bases and the J gene end by 1 base; junction bases not matched to a gene: 8. The germline V gene encodes CDR1 SGHTA and CDR2 FQGNSA. The CDR3 DNA reads as TGTGCCAGCAGCCTCACGCCGGGACAGGGGTCCTACGAGCAGTACTTC. Its translation: CASSLTPGQGSYEQYF.

The chain carries TRBV7-2 and TRBJ1-6; TRBD1 aligns across 9 bases. Germline CDR1 is SGHTA and CDR2 is FQGNSA. Trimming removed 5 bases from V and 10 bases from J; junction bases left unmatched: 6. This CDR3 has 14 residues. CDR3 loop: CASSKDRGESPLHF. CDR3 DNA sequence: TGTGCCAGCAGCAAGGACAGGGGCGAATCACCCCTCCACTTT.